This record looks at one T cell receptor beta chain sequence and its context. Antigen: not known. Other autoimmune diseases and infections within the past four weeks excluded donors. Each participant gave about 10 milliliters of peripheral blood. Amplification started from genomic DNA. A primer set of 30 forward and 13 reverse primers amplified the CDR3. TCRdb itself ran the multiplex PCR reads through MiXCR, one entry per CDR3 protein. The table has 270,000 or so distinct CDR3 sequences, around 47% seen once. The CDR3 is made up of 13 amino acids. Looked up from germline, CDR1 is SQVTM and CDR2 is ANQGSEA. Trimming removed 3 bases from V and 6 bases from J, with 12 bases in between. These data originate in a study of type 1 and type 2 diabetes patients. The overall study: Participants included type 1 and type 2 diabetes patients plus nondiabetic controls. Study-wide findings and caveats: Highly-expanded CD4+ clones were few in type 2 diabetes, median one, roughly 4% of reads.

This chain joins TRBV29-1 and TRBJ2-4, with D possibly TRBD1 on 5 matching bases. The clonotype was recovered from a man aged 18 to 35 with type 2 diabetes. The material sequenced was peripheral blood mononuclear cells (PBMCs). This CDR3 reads CSVESGAGNIQYF. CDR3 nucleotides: TGCAGCGTTGAGTCTGGGGCTGGAAACATTCAGTACTTC.